The 23 T cell receptor beta chains listed next were all sequenced from one sample in a study of control samples from healthy donors and cancer patients (dated by TCRdb to the early 2020s). The receptor library was made with the immunoSEQ multiplex PCR assay. TCRdb stores this immuneACCESS table with in-frame sequences only. Part of the clones is absent; in the studies checked, under half of the shortfall reflects unresolved V genes, and no reason is known for the rest. The sample table records roughly 190,000 clones; about nine tenths of these occur just once. Jointly, the top ten make up 1.5% of the sample. Input material: blood. These receptors all come from a woman aged 25 to 39 in good health.

This chain uses TRBV9 with TRBJ1-5; TRBD1 matches at 8 bases. Losses at the gene ends were 0 bases for V and 1 base for J; bases not matched to a gene: 0. This CDR3 contains 15 residues. CDR1 SGDLS and CDR2 YYNGEE come from the germline V gene. For the CDR3, the DNA is TGTGCCAGCAGCGTAGGGACAGGGAGCAATCAGCCCCAGCATTTT. Protein product: CASSVGTGSNQPQHF.

Concerning this clone: The identical CDR3 is also encoded by other nucleotide sequences in the sample. The gene calls are TRBV18 and TRBJ1-1, with D maybe TRBD1 (6 bases). The germline V gene encodes CDR1 KGHSH and CDR2 LQKENI. This CDR3 is built from 13 residues. The ends were cut back, 3 bases at V and 1 base at J, with 6 bases in the middle. The CDR3 DNA reads TGTGCCAGCTCACCGGGACAGAACACTGAAGCTTTCTTT. Translating gives CASSPGQNTEAFF.

The V and J genes are TRBV6-5 and TRBJ1-4; 7 nucleotides line up with TRBD1. Germline loops: CDR1 MNHEY, CDR2 SVGAGI. The CDR3 covers 12 residues. V lost 2 bases to trimming and J lost 11 bases; unmatched junction nucleotides: 2. CDR3: CASSYDRVKLFF. In DNA, the CDR3 is TGTGCCAGCAGTTACGACAGGGTCAAACTGTTTTTT.

The V gene is TRBV19, the J gene TRBJ1-6, with 9 bases that match TRBD1. Germline lookup yields CDR1 LNHDA and CDR2 SQIVND (reference sequence). The V and J ends lost 5 bases and 6 bases, in that order; junction bases with no gene match: 5. This CDR3 comprises 15 residues. CDR3 sequence (DNA): TGTGCCAGTAGTGGGACAGGGCGGGGTAATTCACCCCTCCACTTT. Protein product: CASSGTGRGNSPLHF.

The chain links TRBV20-1 to TRBJ1-2; D remains unclear. Germline values: CDR1 DFQATT, CDR2 SNEGSKA (reference sequence). The CDR3 is made up of 8 amino acids. Trimming pared 3 bases from V and 8 bases from J, leaving 1 base between. The CDR3 reads CSARGYTF. The CDR3 nucleotides are TGCAGTGCTAGGGGCTACACCTTC.

The chain links TRBV5-1 to TRBJ2-1, with a tentative D call TRBD2 (6 bases). V was pared by 0 bases and J by 1 base, with 11 bases between. The CDR3 runs to 16 residues. Germline CDR1 reads SGHRS; CDR2 reads YFSETQ. The CDR3 spells CASSLAGTPSYNEQFF. DNA for the CDR3: TGCGCCAGCAGCTTGGCGGGGACTCCTTCCTACAATGAGCAGTTCTTC.

The rearrangement links TRBV10-3 to TRBJ2-3; the match to TRBD2 covers 9 bases. J gave up 5 bases and V 2 bases, and 8 bases lay outside the gene matches. CDR1 and CDR2 (germline): ENHRY, SYGVKD. CDR3 size: 16 residues. CDR3: CAISEELAGAVDTQYF. The CDR3 bases are TGTGCCATCAGTGAGGAATTAGCGGGAGCGGTAGATACGCAGTATTTT.

This clone was observed a handful of times. The CDR3 DNA is TGTGCCAGTAGTACTGGACACCCGAGCTCCTACGAGCAGTACTTC. This translates into CASSTGHPSSYEQYF. J is TRBJ2-7 and V is TRBV19, with D possibly matching TRBD1 (5 bases). The CDR3 contains 15 residues. Trimming removed 4 bases from V and 0 bases from J, with 13 bases in between. Germline assignment: CDR1 LNHDA and CDR2 SQIVND (reference sequence).

The chain links TRBV19 to TRBJ1-6, with D perhaps matching TRBD1 (5 bases). This CDR3 has 14 residues. Looked up from germline, CDR1 is LNHDA and CDR2 is SQIVND (reference sequence). Trimming shortened V by 9 bases and J by 6 bases, and 15 bases separated the two germline ends. The chain's CDR3 is CASRDGGSNSPLHF. The DNA for the CDR3 is TGTGCCAGCCGGGACGGAGGATCTAATTCACCCCTCCACTTT.

V gene TRBV7-9 combines with J gene TRBJ2-3; D possibly corresponds to TRBD1 (5 bases). With 5 bases removed from V and 3 bases from J, the gap between germline ends came to 9 bases. CDR1 and CDR2 from the germline V gene are SEHNR and FQNEAQ (reference sequence). CDR3 size: 13 residues. CDR3 nucleotide sequence: TGTGCCAGCAGCCCCCAGGGAACAGATACGCAGTATTTT. Translation: CASSPQGTDTQYF.

The chain combines TRBV11-3 with TRBJ1-3; D may be TRBD1 (6 bases). Germline V CDR1 and CDR2: SGHNT, YENEEA. The CDR3 sequence is 14 residues long. Trimming removed 4 bases at V and 2 bases at J, with 9 bases between. The DNA for the CDR3 is TGTGCCAGCAGCTCAGGGGATCCTGGAAACACCATATATTTT. This translates into CASSSGDPGNTIYF.

J is TRBJ2-5 and V is TRBV7-2; tentatively, D is TRBD2 (6 bases). From germline, CDR1 is SGHTA and CDR2 FQGNSA. V was cut by 3 bases and J by 5 bases, with 13 bases left in between. The CDR3 runs to 14 residues. CDR3: CASSFWGSGETQYF. The CDR3 nucleotides are TGTGCCAGCAGCTTCTGGGGGAGCGGGGAGACCCAGTACTTC.

V and J are TRBV6-2 or TRBV6-3 and TRBJ2-6; D possibly uses TRBD1 or TRBD2 (5 bases each). V lost 0 bases and J lost 3, with 6 bases in between. Germline V CDR1 and CDR2: MNHEY, SVGEGT. The CDR3 has 15 residues. CDR3: CASSYSGDGANVLTF. CDR3 bases: TGTGCCAGCAGTTACTCGGGGGATGGGGCCAACGTCCTGACTTTC.

The chain has TRBV28 and TRBJ1-1, with 9 bases identical to TRBD1. From germline, CDR1 is MDHEN and CDR2 SYDVKM. The V and J ends lost 5 bases and 1 base, in that order; junction bases with no gene match: 5. The CDR3 runs to 15 residues. CDR3 region: CASSIPTGGNTEAFF. Here the CDR3 DNA reads TGTGCCAGCAGTATCCCGACAGGGGGGAACACTGAAGCTTTCTTT.

Comments on this clone: One end of the junction varies from germline; a read error may be responsible. V gene TRBV30 combines with J gene TRBJ2-7, with a tentative D call TRBD1 (6 bases). Germline CDR1 GTSNPN, CDR2 SVGIG (reference sequence). The CDR3 has 14 residues. The CDR3 reads CAWTPGALTYKQYF. The DNA of the CDR3 is TGTGCCTGGACCCCAGGGGCACTTACCTACAAGCAGTACTTC. Drawing the rest from reference TRBV30 and TRBJ2-7, the complete variable domain is SQTIHQWPATLVQPVGSPLSLECTVEGTSNPNLYWYRQAAGRGLQLLFYSVGIGQISSEVPQNLSASRPQDRQFILSSKKLLLSDSGFYLCAWTPGALTYKQYFGPGTRLTVT.

This chain links TRBV11-2 with TRBJ2-1; the match to TRBD2 covers 9 bases. This CDR3 comprises 15 residues. The germline gives CDR1 SGHAT, CDR2 FQNNGV. Trimming cost V 3 bases and J 6 bases; bases outside gene matches: 6. For the CDR3, the DNA is TGTGCCAGCAGCTTGTGGCGGGGGGGCCCCAATGAGCAGTTCTTC. Its translation is CASSLWRGGPNEQFF. Filled out from reference TRBV11-2 and TRBJ2-1, the complete variable domain reads EAGVAQSPRYKIIEKRQSVAFWCNPISGHATLYWYQQILGQGPKLLIQFQNNGVVDDSQLPKDRFSAERLKGVDSTLKIQPAKLEDSAVYLCASSLWRGGPNEQFFGPGTRLTVL.

The chain couples TRBV3-1 (or the pseudogene TRBV3-2) to TRBJ2-1, with D possibly matching TRBD2 (6 bases). Germline CDR1 LGHDT, CDR2 YNNKEL (reference sequence). V was pared by 0 bases and J by 0 bases, with 9 bases between. The CDR3 spans 16 residues. CDR3 bases: TGTGCCAGCAGCCAAGATGGGACTGACTCCTACAATGAGCAGTTCTTC. It codes for CASSQDGTDSYNEQFF.

The V call is TRBV19, the J call TRBJ2-3, with TRBD1 identical over 7 bases. From germline, CDR1 is LNHDA and CDR2 SQIVND (reference sequence). With V trimmed by 5 bases and J by 0 bases, 2 bases remained unmatched. The CDR3 loop spans 14 amino acids. The CDR3 DNA follows: TGTGCCAGTAGTGTGGGACAGAGCACAGATACGCAGTATTTT. It is translated as CASSVGQSTDTQYF.

V gene TRBV21-1 combines with J gene TRBJ1-4. TRBV21-1 counts as a pseudogene. CDR3 length equals 17 residues. DNA of the CDR3: TGTGCCAGCAGCAAAGGCATCCCCGGGACAACTAATGAAAAACTGTTTTTT. This gives the protein CASSKGIPGTTNEKLFF.

Comment on this clone: Additional DNA sequences in this sample encode the identical CDR3. This chain links TRBV28 with TRBJ2-3, with D perhaps given as TRBD1 or TRBD2 (5 bases each). There are 14 residues in the CDR3. Germline V gene sequence: CDR1 MDHEN, CDR2 SYDVKM. Trimming removed 6 bases from V and 2 bases from J, with 12 bases in between. DNA of the CDR3: TGTGCCAGCAGCCCCGGGACGAACACAGATACGCAGTATTTT. Translation gives CASSPGTNTDTQYF.

The sample holds one count of this clone. The J gene is TRBJ1-1, the V gene TRBV5-1, with TRBD1 identical over 7 bases. Germline CDR1 reads SGHRS; CDR2 reads YFSETQ. Trimming cost V 5 bases and J 3 bases; bases outside gene matches: 7. This CDR3 is 14 amino acids long. As DNA, the CDR3 is TGCGCCAGCAGGAAAACGGGGACAGACACTGAAGCTTTCTTT. Protein sequence: CASRKTGTDTEAFF.

The chain is built from TRBV6-5 and TRBJ2-3; 8 bases map to TRBD1. With 10 bases clipped from V and 4 bases from J, the junction kept 4 bases outside the gene matches. Germline CDR1 reads MNHEY; CDR2 reads SVGAGI. This CDR3 contains 12 residues. The CDR3 DNA is TGTGCCACCGAGACAGGGGCAGATACGCAGTATTTT. Translating it yields CATETGADTQYF.

This clone was seen just once. The chain is built from TRBV6-2 or TRBV6-3 and TRBJ1-2; D not resolved. V was clipped by 2 bases and J by 0 bases, with 4 bases between them. This CDR3 comprises 13 residues. CDR1 is MNHEY, CDR2 SVGEGT, per germline. CDR3 region: CASSYQSNYGYTF. Here the CDR3 DNA reads TGTGCCAGCAGTTACCAGTCTAACTATGGCTACACCTTC.